This is a list of T cell receptor beta chains from one sample in a study of CD8 T cells in Susac syndrome. MiXCR was run by TCRdb on the immunoSEQ multiplex PCR reads, yielding one entry per CDR3 protein. The data contain around 150,000 distinct CDR3 sequences, approximately 95% of them singletons. Sample: CD4+ T cells from PBMCs. Source of these receptors: a human donor with multiple sclerosis. Both conserved end residues are part of each CDR3. The D gene is left open where the match is weak. The size of a clone is reported for some rows only, either as once, few or many, or as a class for expanded clones.

V gene,clone size,J gene,D gene,CDR3 DNA,CDR3 protein
TRBV9,NA,TRBJ1-3,NA,TGTGCCAGCAGCGTAGCACCCCCAGGGGTCTCTGGAAACACCATATATTTT,CASSVAPPGVSGNTIYF
TRBV11-3,NA,TRBJ2-3,NA,TGTGCCAGCAGCTTAGGGGTTAGCGGCAGCACAGATACGCAGTATTTT,CASSLGVSGSTDTQYF
TRBV9,NA,TRBJ1-2,NA,TGTGCCAGCAGCGTAGATTGGAGTATCTATGGCTACACCTTC,CASSVDWSIYGYTF
TRBV29-1,NA,TRBJ1-2,TRBD1,TGCAGCGTCCGAACTAGCTCAGGGGGAGGCTACACCTTC,CSVRTSSGGGYTF
TRBV7-6,NA,TRBJ1-4,NA,TGTGCCAGCAGCCCCTGGGCAGGGTATGAAAAACTGTTTTTT,CASSPWAGYEKLFF
TRBV20-1,NA,TRBJ1-5,TRBD1,TGCAGTGCTAGGGGGGACAGGCCCAGTGGGCCCCAGCATTTT,CSARGDRPSGPQHF
TRBV28,NA,TRBJ2-1,TRBD2,TGTGCCAGCAGCGCCGGACTAGCGGGAGGGTATGAGCAGTTCTTC,CASSAGLAGGYEQFF
TRBV6-6,once,TRBJ1-5,NA,TGTGCCAGCAGTCCAGGAGATAGCAATCAGCCCCAGCATTTT,CASSPGDSNQPQHF
TRBV28,NA,TRBJ2-1,TRBD1,TGTGCCAGCGACGAAAGTACCGGGACAGGAAACAATGAGCAGTTCTTC,CASDESTGTGNNEQFF
TRBV5-6,NA,TRBJ1-5,NA,TGTGCCAGCAGCTCGCGGATGAATCAGCCCCAGCATTTT,CASSSRMNQPQHF
TRBV5-1,NA,TRBJ1-2,NA,TGCGCCAGCAGCTTGACTTTCGGGTCGGCCGGTGGTGGCTACACCTTC,CASSLTFGSAGGGYTF
TRBV29-1,NA,TRBJ2-7,TRBD1,TGCAGCGTTGATGGGGTGACAGGGCGAACCTACGAGCAGTACTTC,CSVDGVTGRTYEQYF
TRBV6-2/TRBV6-3,NA,TRBJ1-5,TRBD1,TGTGCCAGCAGTTTCCCAGGGGGCAGCAATCAGCCCCAGCATTTT,CASSFPGGSNQPQHF
TRBV20-1,NA,TRBJ1-2,NA,TGCAGTGCTACAAAGGACCATGGCTACACCTTC,CSATKDHGYTF
TRBV29-1,NA,TRBJ1-2,NA,TGCAGCGTTGAAGCAGGGATCTATGGCTACACCTTC,CSVEAGIYGYTF
TRBV4-1,NA,TRBJ2-7,NA,TGCGCCAGCAGCCAGGGGGGCGTCGAGCAGTACTTC,CASSQGGVEQYF
TRBV5-4,once,TRBJ1-1,NA,TGTGCCACCCAACCCCACGTTAGGACTGAAGCTTTCTTT,CATQPHVRTEAFF
TRBV7-9,NA,TRBJ1-2,TRBD1,TGTGCCAGCAGCCAAGCAACCGGGACAGGAGTCTATGGCTACACCTTC,CASSQATGTGVYGYTF
TRBV19,NA,TRBJ2-5,NA,TGTGCCAGTAGTATGCCGGGGGCCAAGGCCCAGTACTTC,CASSMPGAKAQYF
TRBV29-1,NA,TRBJ2-7,NA,TGCAGCGTTGAAGGCCAGGGCCTCTACGAGCAGTACTTC,CSVEGQGLYEQYF
TRBV15,NA,TRBJ1-6,NA,TGTGCCACCAGCAGCGGGAATTCACCCCTCCACTTT,CATSSGNSPLHF
TRBV28,NA,TRBJ2-3,NA,TGTGCCAGCAGTTTTGAGGGGATAGCAGATACGCAGTATTTT,CASSFEGIADTQYF
TRBV28,NA,TRBJ1-2,TRBD1,TGTGCCAGTTACCCAAGCGGGACAGTTGGCTACACCTTC,CASYPSGTVGYTF
TRBV29-1,once,TRBJ2-5,NA,TGCAGCGTTGAACAGTCGATAGACTGGGACCAGTACTTC,CSVEQSIDWDQYF
TRBV4-3,NA,TRBJ2-6,NA,TGCGCCAGCAGCCAAGATATGCCAGGGGCGCAGGGGGCCAACGTCCTGACTTTC,CASSQDMPGAQGANVLTF
TRBV30,NA,TRBJ1-1,NA,TGTGCCTGGAATAAAGGGGAGGCTTTCTTT,CAWNKGEAFF
TRBV6-6,NA,TRBJ1-6,TRBD1,TGTGCCACCTTATCCCGCATACAGGGGAATTCACCCCTCCACTTT,CATLSRIQGNSPLHF
TRBV2,NA,TRBJ1-2,TRBD1,TGTGCCAGCAGTGACACTGGACAGGGGGGAGGCTACACCTTC,CASSDTGQGGGYTF
TRBV13,NA,TRBJ2-3,NA,TGTGCCAGCAGCCACCGGGCGGGGTCCGGTGATACGCAGTATTTT,CASSHRAGSGDTQYF
TRBV20-1,NA,TRBJ2-7,TRBD2,TGCAGTGCCCGCCAGGGGCCGAGCGGGGGAGGTGGCTACGAGCAGTACTTC,CSARQGPSGGGGYEQYF